The clone carrying this T cell receptor beta chain is medium-sized (0.01 to 0.1%) within its sample. Its antigen remains unidentified. This sample is part of a study of T cell repertoires in aging, cancer and after chemotherapy. Overall study: Over several months to years, re-sampled healthy donor repertoires clearly shared clones. Overall study results and limits: Age-matched healthy donors had significantly more diverse, less clonal blood TCR repertoires than untreated cancer patients. Median generation probability rose over the chemotherapy interval in each cancer cohort, suggesting rebound thymic output. In cancer patients, declining TCR diversity with age involved lost richness and lost evenness.

Multiplex touch-down PCR with TRB-A/B primers amplified rearranged V-D-J TRB sequences. TCRdb recomputed calls from the multiplex PCR reads with MiXCR, one row per CDR3 protein. This table has thousands of distinct CDR3 sequences, roughly a quarter appearing once. TCR beta rearrangements were amplified from peripheral blood genomic DNA. V lost 1 base, J lost 7 bases, and 8 bases lay in between. The CDR3 is 13 amino acids. J is TRBJ1-5 and V is TRBV12-3 or TRBV12-4; D gene ambiguous. The clonotype originates from a human donor in good health. Input material: blood. In DNA, the CDR3 is TGTGCCAGCAGTTTAGGAGGGTCGCAGCCCCAGCATTTT. Protein product: CASSLGGSQPQHF.